This TCR beta chain was captured in a study of blood T cell repertoires in COVID-19. Overall study: PBMCs, B-cell-depleted T cells, or T cells were the source of the cDNA or gDNA that made up the material.

Seattle participants joined during active infection and were tracked over time. This CDR3 is built from 18 residues. Germline V gives CDR1 SGHRS, CDR2 YFSETQ. The junction had 6 bases not matched to a gene; V was cut back by 0 bases and J by 1 base. Authors' processing steps: For nucleated cells, counts were estimated from reference gene primer amplification. Using immunoSEQ multiplex PCR, the repertoire was profiled, and TCRdb retains in-frame clones only, with some absent. That table furnishes V, J and clone size, whereas the DNA furnished D and trimming. The repertoire has under 250,000 clones, 65% to 90% of them found once; the top ten carry under 2.5%.

The rearrangement joins TRBV5-1 to TRBJ2-2; TRBD2 matches 10 bases. This TCR was sampled from a woman aged 70-85 years with COVID-19, enrolled during active disease. The specimen was peripheral blood. CDR3 residues: CASSLVYSGRGNTGELFF. CDR3 nucleotides: TGCGCCAGCAGCTTGGTATACAGCGGGAGGGGGAACACCGGGGAGCTGTTTTTT.